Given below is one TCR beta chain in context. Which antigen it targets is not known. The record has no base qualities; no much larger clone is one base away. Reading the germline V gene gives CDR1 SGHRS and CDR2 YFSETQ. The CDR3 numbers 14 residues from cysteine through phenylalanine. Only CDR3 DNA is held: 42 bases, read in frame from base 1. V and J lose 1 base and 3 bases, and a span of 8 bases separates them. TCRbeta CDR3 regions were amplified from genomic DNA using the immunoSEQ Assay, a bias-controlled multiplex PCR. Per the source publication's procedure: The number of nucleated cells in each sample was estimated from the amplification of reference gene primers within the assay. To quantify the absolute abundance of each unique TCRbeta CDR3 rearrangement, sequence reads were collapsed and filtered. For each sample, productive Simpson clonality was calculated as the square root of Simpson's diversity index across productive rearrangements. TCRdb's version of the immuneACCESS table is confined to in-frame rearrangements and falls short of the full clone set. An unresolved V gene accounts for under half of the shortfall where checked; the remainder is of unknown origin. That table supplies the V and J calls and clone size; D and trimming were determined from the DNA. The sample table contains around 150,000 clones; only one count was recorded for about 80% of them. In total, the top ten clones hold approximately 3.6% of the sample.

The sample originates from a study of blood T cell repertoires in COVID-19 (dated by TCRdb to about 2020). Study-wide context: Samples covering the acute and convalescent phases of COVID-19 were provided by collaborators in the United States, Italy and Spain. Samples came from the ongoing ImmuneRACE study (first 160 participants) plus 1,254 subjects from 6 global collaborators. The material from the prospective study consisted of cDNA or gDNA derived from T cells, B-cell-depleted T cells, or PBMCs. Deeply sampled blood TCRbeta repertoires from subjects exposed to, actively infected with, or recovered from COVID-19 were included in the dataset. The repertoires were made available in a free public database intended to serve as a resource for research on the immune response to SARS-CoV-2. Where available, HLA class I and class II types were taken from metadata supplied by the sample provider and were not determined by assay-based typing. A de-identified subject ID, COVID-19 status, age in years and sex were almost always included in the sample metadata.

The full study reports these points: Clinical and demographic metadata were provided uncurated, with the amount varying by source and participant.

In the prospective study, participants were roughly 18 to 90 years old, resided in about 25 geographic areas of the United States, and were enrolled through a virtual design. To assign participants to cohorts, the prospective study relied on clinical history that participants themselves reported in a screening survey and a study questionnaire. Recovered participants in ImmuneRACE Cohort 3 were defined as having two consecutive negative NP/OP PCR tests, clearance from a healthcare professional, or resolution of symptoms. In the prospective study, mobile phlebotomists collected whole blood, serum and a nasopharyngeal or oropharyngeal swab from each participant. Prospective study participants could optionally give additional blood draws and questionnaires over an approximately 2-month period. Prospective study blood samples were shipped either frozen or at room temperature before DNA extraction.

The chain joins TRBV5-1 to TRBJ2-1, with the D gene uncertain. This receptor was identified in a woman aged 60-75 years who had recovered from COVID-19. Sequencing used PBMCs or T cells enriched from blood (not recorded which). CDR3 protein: CASSLSRNYNEQFF. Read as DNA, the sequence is TGCGCCAGCAGCTTGTCGCGGAACTACAATGAGCAGTTCTTC.